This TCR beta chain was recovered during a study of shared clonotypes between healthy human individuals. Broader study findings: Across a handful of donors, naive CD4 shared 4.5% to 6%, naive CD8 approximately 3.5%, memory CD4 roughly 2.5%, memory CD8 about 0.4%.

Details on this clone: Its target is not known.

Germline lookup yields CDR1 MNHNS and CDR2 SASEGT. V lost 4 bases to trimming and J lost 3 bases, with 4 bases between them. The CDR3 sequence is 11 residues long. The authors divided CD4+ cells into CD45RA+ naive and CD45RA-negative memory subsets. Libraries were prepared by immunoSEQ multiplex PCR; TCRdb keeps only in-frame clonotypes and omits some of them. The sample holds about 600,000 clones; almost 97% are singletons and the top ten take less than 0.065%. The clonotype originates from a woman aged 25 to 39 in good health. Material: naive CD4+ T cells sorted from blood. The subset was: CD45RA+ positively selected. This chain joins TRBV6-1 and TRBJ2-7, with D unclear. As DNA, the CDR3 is TGTGCCAGCAGTGCCAACTACGAGCAGTACTTC. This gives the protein CASSANYEQYF.